The text below deals with one T cell receptor beta chain. This entry belongs to a study of blood T cell repertoires in COVID-19. As for the study in general: Samples representing acute and convalescent COVID-19 were sourced from the United States, Italy and Spain. PBMCs, B-cell-depleted T cells, or T cells were the source of the cDNA or gDNA that made up the material.

Authors' methods: By means of reference gene primer amplification, nucleated cell counts were estimated. The assay was immunoSEQ multiplex PCR, and TCRdb's table has in-frame clones only and misses some. V, J and clone size are taken as reported in that table, and D and trimming were inferred from the DNA itself. In the table there are around 140,000 clones, over 80% of which are singletons. CDR1 KGHDR and CDR2 SFDVKD come from the germline V gene. This CDR3 has 17 amino acids. V dropped 3 bases and J dropped 2; count of bases not matched to a gene: 7. This rearrangement joins TRBV24-1 to TRBJ2-3, with 10 bases matching TRBD2. Material: peripheral blood. The clonotype comes from a woman between 45 and 60 years old with acute or convalescent COVID-19. This CDR3 reads CATSDAGTSDITDTQYF. The CDR3 bases are TGTGCCACCAGTGATGCCGGGACTAGCGACATCACAGATACGCAGTATTTT.